These 27 T cell receptor beta chains were all obtained from the same sample, sequenced in a study of T cell responses to AZD1222 COVID-19 vaccine. The table came from immunoSEQ multiplex PCR; TCRdb's copy has only in-frame clones and leaves some out. The sample has roughly 120,000 clones; about 92% are singletons. Source: peripheral blood, taken 28 days after the second AZD1222 dose. These receptors originate from an adult who received the AZD1222 COVID-19 vaccine.

The rearrangement uses TRBV9 and TRBJ1-4, with TRBD1 as a possible D gene (6 bases). The CDR3 is made up of 16 amino acids. Germline V gene sequence: CDR1 SGDLS, CDR2 YYNGEE. V was shortened by 0 bases and J by 4 bases, with 13 bases between the two germline ends. CDR3 region: CASSVGPGAFNEKLFF. CDR3 nucleotides: TGTGCCAGCAGCGTAGGCCCAGGGGCGTTTAATGAAAAACTGTTTTTT. The full variable domain, its missing parts supplied by reference TRBV9 and TRBJ1-4, is DSGVTQTPKHLITATGQRVTLRCSPRSGDLSVYWYQQSLDQGLQFLIQYYNGEERAKGNILERFSAQQFPDLHSELNLSSLELGDSALYFCASSVGPGAFNEKLFFGSGTQLSVL.

This chain joins TRBV5-1 and TRBJ1-1; D gene uncertain. Trimming cost V 0 bases and J 3 bases, with 12 bases left between them. The CDR3 is 15 residues long. Germline V gene sequence: CDR1 SGHRS, CDR2 YFSETQ. CDR3 sequence: CASSLGVGQYTEAFF. The CDR3 DNA reads as TGCGCCAGCAGCTTGGGTGTAGGGCAGTACACTGAAGCTTTCTTT.

The chain couples TRBV5-1 to TRBJ2-7; the D gene is possibly TRBD2 (5 bases). Germline CDR1 is SGHRS and CDR2 is YFSETQ. The CDR3 extends over 14 amino acids. Trimming shortened V by 1 base and J by 1 base, and 9 bases separated the two germline ends. CDR3 DNA sequence: TGCGCCAGCAGCTTGTTACGGGGTTCCTACGAGCAGTACTTC. This gives the protein CASSLLRGSYEQYF.

The J gene is TRBJ1-5, the V gene TRBV12-3 or TRBV12-4; D is uncertain. Trimming shortened V by 5 bases and J by 4 bases, and 6 bases separated the two germline ends. The CDR3 sequence is 12 residues long. The CDR3 coding sequence is TGTGCCAGCAGTGTCGGGAATCAGCCCCAGCATTTT. Translation gives CASSVGNQPQHF.

The V call is TRBV10-3, the J call TRBJ2-2, with TRBD2 as a possible D gene (6 bases). Looked up from germline, CDR1 is ENHRY and CDR2 is SYGVKD. This CDR3 has 14 amino acids. Deletions cut 8 bases from V and 5 bases from J, with 15 bases between. For the CDR3, the DNA is TGTGCCATCGGAGGGACCAGAAAGACCGGGGAGCTGTTTTTT. The encoded protein is CAIGGTRKTGELFF.

The chain joins TRBV28 to TRBJ1-2; D call uncertain. V was cut by 2 bases and J by 7 bases, with 8 bases left in between. The germline gives CDR1 MDHEN, CDR2 SYDVKM. The CDR3 has 12 amino acids. CDR3 nucleotides: TGTGCCAGCAGTTTAGAAACTCCTGGCTACACCTTC. As protein: CASSLETPGYTF.

The sample holds a few counts of this clone. The rearrangement joins TRBV7-2 to TRBJ2-7; 8 nucleotides line up with TRBD1. CDR3 length: 16 residues. Germline CDR1 reads SGHTA; CDR2 reads FQGNSA. Unmatched junction bases numbered 8, after V lost 4 bases and J lost 0 bases. DNA for the CDR3: TGTGCCAGCAGCTCCGGGACAGGAATATTCTCCTACGAGCAGTACTTC. It encodes CASSSGTGIFSYEQYF. The complete variable domain, with remaining parts taken from reference TRBV7-2 and TRBJ2-7, reads GAGVSQSPSNKVTEKGKDVELRCDPISGHTALYWYRQSLGQGLEFLIYFQGNSAPDKSGLPSDRFSAERTGGSVSTLTIQRTQQEDSAVYLCASSSGTGIFSYEQYFGPGTRLTVT.

The genes are TRBV3-1 (or the pseudogene TRBV3-2) and TRBJ1-1; D not resolved. The CDR3 contains 14 residues. V lost 1 base, J lost 6 bases, and 12 bases lay in between. Germline V gene lookup returns CDR1 LGHDT and CDR2 YNNKEL (reference sequence). The DNA for the CDR3 is TGTGCCAGCAGCCAAGTTGCAGAGTTGGCTGAAGCTTTCTTT. Translating it yields CASSQVAELAEAFF.

The genes are TRBV19 and TRBJ2-2; 16 nucleotides agree with TRBD2. The CDR3 length is 22 residues. Germline-derived CDR1 and CDR2 are LNHDA and SQIVND (reference sequence). The V gene end was trimmed by 0 bases and the J gene end by 4 bases; junction bases not matched to a gene: 14. The DNA of the CDR3 is TGTGCCAGTAGTATAGATCGTGTGTTGGGACTAGCGGGAGGGATTTCCACCGGGGAGCTGTTTTTT. Its protein product is CASSIDRVLGLAGGISTGELFF.

On this clone itself: Germline is not matched at one junction end, which may reflect a read error. The gene calls are TRBV7-7 and TRBJ2-1; D may be TRBD2 (6 bases). The CDR3 loop spans 16 amino acids. The germline gives CDR1 SSHAT, CDR2 FNYEAQ (reference sequence). Here the CDR3 DNA reads TGTGCTAGCAGCTTTAGTAGCGGAGGAGCCTACAATGAGCAGTTCTTC. Residues: CASSFSSGGAYNEQFF. Based on the CDR3 plus reference TRBV7-7 and TRBJ2-1, the full variable domain is GAGVSQSPRYKVTKRGQDVTLRCDPISSHATLYWYQQALGQGPEFLTYFNYEAQPDKSGLPSDRFSAERPEGSISTLTIQRTEQRDSAMYRCASSFSSGGAYNEQFFGPGTRLTVL.

J is TRBJ2-1 and V is TRBV7-9; D might be TRBD2 (7 bases). V dropped 3 bases and J dropped 6 bases, with 12 bases sitting between them. This CDR3 has 14 amino acids. From germline, CDR1 is SEHNR and CDR2 FQNEAQ (reference sequence). The CDR3 loop is CASSFGGLLNEQFF. The CDR3 DNA sequence: TGTGCCAGCAGCTTCGGGGGGCTGCTCAATGAGCAGTTCTTC.

The chain employs TRBV5-1 and TRBJ2-3; 7 bases map to TRBD2. The CDR3 is 15 residues long. J was trimmed by 1 base and V by 3 bases; bases with no gene match: 5. Germline V lookup: CDR1 SGHRS, CDR2 YFSETQ. CDR3 amino acids: CASSSGGYGTDTQYF. DNA of the CDR3: TGCGCCAGCAGCTCCGGGGGGTATGGCACAGATACGCAGTATTTT.

V gene TRBV6-1 combines with J gene TRBJ2-3; D is unresolved. Per germline, CDR1 MNHNS and CDR2 SASEGT. This CDR3 has 13 residues. V shed 1 base and J shed 4 bases, with 6 bases lying between them. CDR3 amino acids: CASSEVGSDTQYF. The CDR3 DNA reads as TGTGCCAGCAGTGAAGTTGGGTCAGATACGCAGTATTTT.

This sequence joins TRBV6-4 and TRBJ1-1, with a possible D match to TRBD1 (6 bases). V was cut by 4 bases and J by 1 base, with 10 bases left in between. Per germline, CDR1 MRHNA and CDR2 SNTAGT. The CDR3 covers 14 residues. CDR3 DNA sequence: TGTGCCAGCAGTGCTGGGACATCGAACACTGAAGCTTTCTTT. It is translated as CASSAGTSNTEAFF.

The chain couples TRBV3-1 (or the pseudogene TRBV3-2) to TRBJ2-5, with 12 bases identical to TRBD1. Trimming removed 4 bases from V and 5 bases from J; junction bases left unmatched: 5. The CDR3 is 15 amino acids. The V gene's germline CDR1 is LGHDT and CDR2 YNNKEL (reference sequence). CDR3 loop: CASSPSGTGGETQYF. CDR3 DNA sequence: TGTGCCAGCAGCCCTTCCGGGACAGGGGGCGAGACCCAGTACTTC.

This chain joins TRBV5-5 and TRBJ1-2, with 7 bases matching TRBD1. The CDR3 covers 14 residues. The V segment lost 4 bases and the J segment 4 bases; nucleotides outside the gene matches: 7. Per germline, CDR1 SGHKS and CDR2 YYEKEE (reference sequence). The CDR3 protein is CASSPGTEIYGYTF. For the CDR3, the DNA is TGTGCCAGCAGCCCAGGGACAGAGATCTATGGCTACACCTTC.

The chain is built from TRBV7-2 and TRBJ2-1; TRBD2 aligns across 10 bases. The V and J ends lost 3 bases and 3 bases, in that order; junction bases with no gene match: 2. Germline V CDR1 and CDR2: SGHTA, FQGNSA. This CDR3 has 15 residues. CDR3 nucleotides: TGTGCCAGCAGCTTCGCTAGCGGGGGCTACAATGAGCAGTTCTTC. Amino acid sequence: CASSFASGGYNEQFF.

The J gene is TRBJ2-5, the V gene TRBV10-3; D could derive from TRBD1 or TRBD2 (8 bases each). Germline CDR1 reads ENHRY; CDR2 reads SYGVKD. V lost 10 bases, J lost 3 bases, and 21 bases lay in between. The CDR3 is made up of 15 amino acids. The CDR3 DNA follows: TGTGCCACACAGGGGGGGATAGCGGGGAAAGAGACCCAGTACTTC. It encodes CATQGGIAGKETQYF.

This chain connects TRBV29-1 to TRBJ1-2; D unclear. Trimming pared 3 bases from V and 4 bases from J, leaving 3 bases between. This CDR3 is 10 amino acids long. Germline V gene sequence: CDR1 SQVTM, CDR2 ANQGSEA. CDR3 residues: CSVDRYGYTF. In nucleotides, the CDR3 is TGCAGCGTTGACCGCTATGGCTACACCTTC.

The chain combines TRBV2 with TRBJ1-5, with D possibly TRBD1 on 5 matching bases. Between the trimmed V and J ends, which lost 8 bases and 1 base, there was a span of 12 bases. CDR3 size: 14 residues. Germline V gene data show CDR1 as SNHLY and CDR2 as FYNNEI. The CDR3 spells CASGPGGSNQPQHF. CDR3 bases: TGTGCCAGCGGCCCCGGGGGGAGCAATCAGCCCCAGCATTTT.

The chain has TRBV27 and TRBJ2-3; D uncertain. The CDR3 sequence is 15 residues long. CDR1 and CDR2 from the germline V gene are MNHEY and SMNVEV (reference sequence). Trimming removed 7 bases from V and 2 bases from J, with 16 bases in between. The CDR3 spells CASNALGGITDTQYF. The DNA of the CDR3 is TGTGCCAGCAACGCCCTGGGCGGAATCACAGATACGCAGTATTTT.

The chain joins TRBV5-1 to TRBJ2-7, with 10 positions matching TRBD2. V was pared by 3 bases and J by 0 bases, with 0 bases of the junction left unmatched. The CDR3 sequence is 14 residues long. Germline lookup yields CDR1 SGHRS and CDR2 YFSETQ. CDR3 coding DNA: TGCGCCAGCAGCTCTAGCGGGAGCTCCTACGAGCAGTACTTC. This sequence encodes CASSSSGSSYEQYF.

This clone was found once. V and J are TRBV18 and TRBJ1-5; possibly TRBD1 for D (6 bases). The germline V gene encodes CDR1 KGHSH and CDR2 LQKENI. This CDR3 region has 16 residues. Between the trimmed V and J ends, which lost 6 bases and 6 bases, there was a span of 21 bases. The chain's CDR3 is CASSPDRAGLGQPQHF. For the CDR3, the DNA is TGTGCCAGCTCCCCGGACAGAGCGGGACTTGGTCAGCCCCAGCATTTT. The entire variable domain, with the rest obtained from reference TRBV18 and TRBJ1-5, is as follows: NAGVMQNPRHLVRRRGQEARLRCSPMKGHSHVYWYRQLPEEGLKFMVYLQKENIIDESGMPKERFSAEFPKEGPSILRIQQVVRGDSAAYFCASSPDRAGLGQPQHFGDGTRLSIL.

The rearrangement links TRBV7-2 to TRBJ1-5, with D possibly matching TRBD1 (6 bases). V was shortened by 5 bases and J by 3 bases, with 14 bases between the two germline ends. There are 15 residues in the CDR3. Germline assignment: CDR1 SGHTA and CDR2 FQGNSA. This chain's CDR3 is CASSPWTAYNQPQHF. CDR3 coding DNA: TGTGCCAGCAGCCCCTGGACAGCCTACAATCAGCCCCAGCATTTT.

The gene calls are TRBV6-6 and TRBJ1-1, with D possibly being TRBD1 (5 bases). The CDR3 loop spans 13 amino acids. V shed 0 bases and J shed 7 bases, with 9 bases lying between them. Germline CDR1 and CDR2: MNHNY and SVGAGI (reference sequence). DNA of the CDR3: TGTGCCAGCAGTTACTCGTCAGGGCATGAAGCTTTCTTT. This sequence encodes CASSYSSGHEAFF.

This clone was counted only a few times. This rearrangement joins TRBV7-2 to TRBJ2-7, with 14 bases fitting TRBD2. The CDR3 sequence is 16 residues long. V lost 5 bases to trimming and J lost 4 bases; unmatched junction nucleotides: 7. The germline V gene encodes CDR1 SGHTA and CDR2 FQGNSA. The DNA of the CDR3 is TGTGCCAGCAGCAGAGGGACTAGCGGGAGTGTTTACGAGCAGTACTTC. Translated, it gives CASSRGTSGSVYEQYF.

The chain couples TRBV15 to TRBJ2-1, with no clear D. The length of the CDR3 is 11 residues. The V end was cut by 5 bases, the J end by 4 bases, with 3 bases between. Germline assignment: CDR1 LNHNV and CDR2 YYDKDF (reference sequence). The CDR3 region is CATSLYNEQFF. The CDR3 nucleotides are TGTGCCACCAGCCTTTACAATGAGCAGTTCTTC.